This is a list of T cell receptor beta chains from one sample in a study of metastatic and nonmetastatic thyroid tumors. Via MiXCR, TCRdb re-called the PCR reads. The sample carries approximately 50,000 clones, 20% to 25% recorded once. The sample consisted of blood. Receptor source: a female donor with papillary thyroid cancer or a benign thyroid nodule (not recorded which). Some clones in this sample may be carry-over from other donors' samples. Each CDR3 is given with its conserved first and last residue. The order of the fields is J gene, D gene, clone size, V gene, CDR3 protein, CDR3 DNA. The D gene is left open where the match is weak. For some rows the clone size is stated as once, few or many, or as a class when expanded; others skip it.

>TRBJ1-6|.|many|TRBV27
CASSLNGRAPLHF
TGTGCCAGCAGTTTAAACGGGAGAGCACCCCTCCACTTT
>TRBJ2-5|TRBD1|many|TRBV28
CASSPGQEETQYF
TGTGCCAGCAGCCCGGGACAGGAAGAGACCCAGTACTTC
>TRBJ1-2|TRBD1|many|TRBV7-3
CASSPGTGYGYTF
TGTGCCAGCAGCCCTGGGACAGGGTATGGCTACACCTTC
>TRBJ1-3|.|many|TRBV29-1
CSAKTAPVGNTIYF
TGCAGCGCAAAAACAGCGCCAGTTGGAAACACCATATATTTT
>TRBJ1-5|TRBD1|many|TRBV20-1
CSARATTGNNQPQHF
TGCAGTGCTAGAGCGACGACAGGGAACAATCAGCCCCAGCATTTT
>TRBJ1-4|.|many|TRBV19
CASRDLKGDEKLFF
TGTGCCAGTAGAGATTTAAAGGGGGATGAAAAACTGTTTTTT
>TRBJ2-1|TRBD2|.|TRBV28
CASSLGGGGSNRELF
TGTGCCAGCAGTCTGGGTGGAGGCGGGAGCAATCGGGAGCTCTTC
>TRBJ1-1|.|.|TRBV6-4
CSSIAQQNTEAFF
TGTTCCAGCATTGCACAGCAGAACACTGAAGCTTTCTTT
>TRBJ2-2|.|many|TRBV2
CASTPRQNTGELFF
TGTGCCAGCACCCCCAGACAGAACACCGGGGAGCTGTTTTTT
>TRBJ1-4|.|many|TRBV5-6
CASRDWANEKLFF
TGTGCCAGCAGGGATTGGGCTAATGAAAAACTGTTTTTT
>TRBJ2-7|.|medium-sized|TRBV15
CATSERGADSYEQYF
TGTGCCACCAGCGAGAGGGGGGCGGACAGCTACGAGCAGTACTTC
>TRBJ1-4|.|many|TRBV6-1
CASSPEAGWTEKLFF
TGTGCCAGCAGCCCCGAGGCAGGCTGGACTGAAAAACTGTTTTTT
>TRBJ1-2|TRBD1|many|TRBV2
CASRLTGGGGYGYTF
TGTGCCAGCAGATTAACAGGGGGCGGAGGCTATGGCTACACCTTC
>TRBJ1-2|TRBD1|many|TRBV2
CAIRTGASYGYTF
TGTGCCATCCGGACAGGCGCTTCCTATGGCTACACCTTC
>TRBJ2-6|.|many|TRBV6-5
CASSYKGVLSGANVLTF
TGTGCCAGCAGTTACAAAGGGGTTCTCTCTGGGGCCAACGTCCTGACTTTC
>TRBJ2-7|.|many|TRBV6-5
CASSYEHTYEQYF
TGTGCCAGCAGTTACGAGCACACCTACGAGCAGTACTTC
>TRBJ2-1|.|many|TRBV27
CASSLWGEAYNEQFF
TGTGCCAGCAGTTTATGGGGGGAGGCCTACAATGAGCAGTTCTTC
>TRBJ1-5|TRBD1|many|TRBV18
CASSPDRVVSPQHF
TGTGCCAGCTCACCAGACAGGGTTGTGTCGCCCCAGCATTTT
>TRBJ2-7|TRBD2|many|TRBV3-1
CASSQGTSGRNEQYF
TGTGCCAGCAGCCAGGGGACTAGCGGGAGGAACGAGCAGTACTTC
>TRBJ1-4|.|many|TRBV20-1
CSARVRWDEETNEKLFF
TGCAGTGCTAGAGTACGTTGGGACGAGGAGACTAATGAAAAACTGTTTTTT
>TRBJ2-3|.|.|TRBV6-1
CASSKSGPTADTQYF
TGTGCCAGCTCCAAGTCGGGGCCTACGGCAGATACACAGTATTTT
>TRBJ2-7|TRBD2|.|TRBV10-3
CAISRLSGESSYEQYF
TGTGCCATCAGCCGCCTTAGCGGGGAAAGCTCCTACGAGCAGTACTTC
>TRBJ2-3|.|many|TRBV5-1
CASSLLSGLDSDTQYF
TGCGCCAGCAGCTTGCTTTCGGGGTTGGACTCAGATACGCAGTATTTT
>TRBJ1-1|TRBD1|many|TRBV20-1
CSAHPGGSTEAFF
TGCAGTGCACACCCAGGGGGATCCACTGAAGCTTTCTTT
>TRBJ1-1|.|.|TRBV20-1
CSAPPGAGRNTAAFF
TGCAGTGCTCCACCCGGTGCAGGGCGGAACACTGCAGCTTTCTTT
>TRBJ2-2|.|.|TRBV5-1
CASSSLDSTGELFF
TGCGCCAGCAGCTCCCTTGACTCCACCGGGGAACTGTTTTTT
>TRBJ1-5|TRBD1|many|TRBV3-1
CASSQDGRGRLQPQHF
TGTGCCAGCAGCCAAGATGGGAGGGGGCGTCTTCAGCCCCAGCATTTT
>TRBJ2-7|TRBD2|many|TRBV5-1
CASSSGLAGRYEQYF
TGCGCCAGCAGTTCGGGACTAGCGGGCAGATACGAGCAGTACTTC
>TRBJ2-7|.|.|TRBV6-5
CASSSQHGSLEQYF
TGTGCCAGCAGTTCACAACATGGGAGTCTCGAGCAGTACTTC
>TRBJ2-7|TRBD2|many|TRBV10-3
CAMGTSREQYF
TGTGCCATGGGGACTAGTCGCGAGCAGTACTTC
>TRBJ2-2|.|.|TRBV11-2
CASSSGGYGELFF
TGTGCCAGCAGCTCTGGGGGGTACGGGGAGCTGTTTTTT
>TRBJ1-5|TRBD1|many|TRBV20-1
CSASWPGQGNQPQHF
TGCAGTGCTAGTTGGCCGGGACAGGGTAATCAGCCCCAGCATTTT
>TRBJ2-1|TRBD2|once|TRBV28
CASSFILVPVRELHAQFF
TGTGCCAGCAGTTTTATTTTAGTTCCGGTGCGGGAGCTACATGCGCAGTTCTTC
>TRBJ2-7|.|many|TRBV30
CAWSVPTVTSYEQYF
TGTGCCTGGAGTGTCCCGACAGTCACCTCCTACGAGCAGTACTTC
>TRBJ2-3|.|.|TRBV5-1
CASQVNAGFADMQYF
TGCGCCAGCCAAGTTAATGCGGGGTTCGCAGATATGCAGTATTTT
>TRBJ1-2|.|many|TRBV6-1
CASTKRLGGYTF
TGTGCCAGCACTAAGCGACTGGGTGGCTACACCTTC
>TRBJ2-3|TRBD2|many|TRBV24-1
CATSGLAGGPADTQYF
TGTGCCACCAGTGGACTAGCGGGAGGGCCCGCAGATACGCAGTATTTT
>TRBJ2-4|.|many|TRBV20-1
CSASLRLGQNIQYF
TGCAGTGCTAGCCTCAGACTAGGCCAAAACATTCAGTACTTC
>TRBJ2-5|.|many|TRBV7-8
CASSLVRTTETQYF
TGTGCCAGCAGCTTAGTCAGGACAACGGAGACCCAGTACTTC
>TRBJ1-5|.|.|TRBV30
CTWSVRGGRGNQPQHF
TGTACCTGGAGTGTACGTGGAGGGCGTGGAAATCAGCCCCAGCATTTT